A single T cell receptor beta chain is shown here with its context. The germline gene is not matched at one end of the junction; a read error may be the cause. The data derive from a study of blood T cell repertoires in COVID-19. Germline loops: CDR1 SSHAT, CDR2 FNYEAQ (reference sequence). The CDR3 covers 16 residues. Original processing methods: Amplification with reference gene primers provided the estimates of nucleated cell counts. Profiled with immunoSEQ multiplex PCR; TCRdb holds only in-frame clones, not every one. Clone size and V and J calls were adopted from that table, with D and trimming inferred from the DNA. This table holds 450,000 to 500,000 clones, approximately 83% found once.

The V call is TRBV7-7, the J call TRBJ2-6; possibly TRBD1 for D (5 bases). The sequenced material came from peripheral blood. The clonotype originates from a human donor in a cohort sampled during active COVID-19. In DNA form, the CDR3 reads TGTGCTAGCAGCTTAGGGGCAGACCCAGGGGCCAACGTCCTGACTTTC. The encoded protein is CASSLGADPGANVLTF.